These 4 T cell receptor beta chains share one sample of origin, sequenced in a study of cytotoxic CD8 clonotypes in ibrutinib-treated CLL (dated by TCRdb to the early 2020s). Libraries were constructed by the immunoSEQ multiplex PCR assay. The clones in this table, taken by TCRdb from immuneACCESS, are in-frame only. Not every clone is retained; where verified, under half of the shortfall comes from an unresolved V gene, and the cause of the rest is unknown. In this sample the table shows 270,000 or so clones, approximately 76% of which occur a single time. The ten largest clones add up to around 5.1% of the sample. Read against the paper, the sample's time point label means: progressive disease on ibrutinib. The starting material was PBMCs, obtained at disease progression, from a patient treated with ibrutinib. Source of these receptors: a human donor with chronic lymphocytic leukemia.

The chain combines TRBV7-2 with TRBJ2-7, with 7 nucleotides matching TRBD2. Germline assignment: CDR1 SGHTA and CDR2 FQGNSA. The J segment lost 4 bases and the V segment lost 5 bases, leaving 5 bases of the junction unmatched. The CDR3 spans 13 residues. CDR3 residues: CASSPASGYEQYF. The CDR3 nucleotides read TGTGCCAGCAGCCCGGCTAGCGGATACGAGCAGTACTTC.

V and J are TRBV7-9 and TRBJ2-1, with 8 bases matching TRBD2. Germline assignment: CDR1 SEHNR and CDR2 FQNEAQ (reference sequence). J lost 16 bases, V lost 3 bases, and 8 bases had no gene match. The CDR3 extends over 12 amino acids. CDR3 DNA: TGTGCCAGCAGCTTCACGGGAGGGCCTCAATTCTTC. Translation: CASSFTGGPQFF.

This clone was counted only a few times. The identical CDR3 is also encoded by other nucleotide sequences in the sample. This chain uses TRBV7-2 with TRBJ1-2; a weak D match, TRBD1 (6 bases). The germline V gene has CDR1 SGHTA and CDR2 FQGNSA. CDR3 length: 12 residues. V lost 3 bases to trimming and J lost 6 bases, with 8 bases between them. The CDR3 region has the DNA TGTGCCAGCAGCTTTTCAGGGGATGGCTACACCTTC. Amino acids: CASSFSGDGYTF.

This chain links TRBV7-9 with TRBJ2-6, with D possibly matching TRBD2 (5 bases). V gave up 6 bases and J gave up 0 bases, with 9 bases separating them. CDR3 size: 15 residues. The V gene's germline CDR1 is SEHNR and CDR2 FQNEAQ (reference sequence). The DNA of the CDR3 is TGTGCCAGCAGACTACGGGACTCTGGGGCCAACGTCCTGACTTTC. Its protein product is CASRLRDSGANVLTF.